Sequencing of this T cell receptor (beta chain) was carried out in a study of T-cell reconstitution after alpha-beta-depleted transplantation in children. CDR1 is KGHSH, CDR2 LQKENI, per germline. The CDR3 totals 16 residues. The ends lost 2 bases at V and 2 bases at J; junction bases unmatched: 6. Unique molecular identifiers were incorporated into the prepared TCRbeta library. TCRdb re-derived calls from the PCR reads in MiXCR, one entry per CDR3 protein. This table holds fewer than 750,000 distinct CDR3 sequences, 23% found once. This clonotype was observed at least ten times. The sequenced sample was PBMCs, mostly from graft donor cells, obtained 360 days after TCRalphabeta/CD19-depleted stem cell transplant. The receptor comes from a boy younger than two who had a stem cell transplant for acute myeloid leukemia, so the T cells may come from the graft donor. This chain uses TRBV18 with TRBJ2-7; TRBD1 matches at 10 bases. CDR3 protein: CASSPSGTGVPYEQYF. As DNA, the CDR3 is TGTGCCAGCTCACCATCCGGGACAGGGGTCCCCTACGAGCAGTACTTC.